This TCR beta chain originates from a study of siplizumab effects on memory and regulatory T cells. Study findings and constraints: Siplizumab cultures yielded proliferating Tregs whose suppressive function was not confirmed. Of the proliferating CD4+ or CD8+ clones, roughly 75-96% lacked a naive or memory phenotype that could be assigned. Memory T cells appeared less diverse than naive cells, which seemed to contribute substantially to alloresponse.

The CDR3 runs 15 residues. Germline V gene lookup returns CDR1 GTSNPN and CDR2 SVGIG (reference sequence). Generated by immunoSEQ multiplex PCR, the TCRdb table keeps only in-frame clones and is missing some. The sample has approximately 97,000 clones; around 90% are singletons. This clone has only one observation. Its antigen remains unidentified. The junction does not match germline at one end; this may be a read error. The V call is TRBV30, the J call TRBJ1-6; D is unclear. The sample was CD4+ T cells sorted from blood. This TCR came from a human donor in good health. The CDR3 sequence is CAWGVRGSYNSPLHF. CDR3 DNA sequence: TGTGCCTGGGGTGTACGGGGATCCTATAATTCACCCCTCCACTTT. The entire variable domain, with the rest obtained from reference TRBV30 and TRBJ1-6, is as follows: SQTIHQWPATLVQPVGSPLSLECTVEGTSNPNLYWYRQAAGRGLQLLFYSVGIGQISSEVPQNLSASRPQDRQFILSSKKLLLSDSGFYLCAWGVRGSYNSPLHFGNGTRLTVT.